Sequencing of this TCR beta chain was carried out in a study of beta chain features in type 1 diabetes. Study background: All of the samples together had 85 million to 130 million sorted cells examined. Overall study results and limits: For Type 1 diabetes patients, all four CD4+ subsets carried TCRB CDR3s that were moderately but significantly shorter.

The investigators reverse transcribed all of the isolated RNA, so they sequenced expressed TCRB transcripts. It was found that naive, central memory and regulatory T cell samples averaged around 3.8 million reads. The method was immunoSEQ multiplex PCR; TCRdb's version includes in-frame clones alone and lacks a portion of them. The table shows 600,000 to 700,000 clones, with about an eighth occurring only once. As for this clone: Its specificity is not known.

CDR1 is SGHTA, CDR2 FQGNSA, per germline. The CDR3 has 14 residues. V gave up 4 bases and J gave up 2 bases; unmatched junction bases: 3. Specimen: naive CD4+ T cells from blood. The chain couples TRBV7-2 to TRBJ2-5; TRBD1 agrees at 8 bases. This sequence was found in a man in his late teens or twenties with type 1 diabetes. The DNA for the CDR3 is TGTGCCAGCAGCTCGACAGGGGCTCAAGAGACCCAGTACTTC. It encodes CASSSTGAQETQYF.